This passage covers 2 T cell receptor beta chains from one sample sequenced in a study of cytomegalovirus exposure and HLA in healthy donors. Profiled with immunoSEQ multiplex PCR; TCRdb holds only in-frame clones, not every one. Among 200,000 to 250,000 clones listed, approximately 87% were seen once. The specimen was PBMCs. The receptors originated from a young man in good health and CMV-seronegative.

The chain uses TRBV4-2 and TRBJ2-1, with TRBD2 matching over 7 bases. CDR1 and CDR2 (germline): LGHNA, YNFKEQ. The length of the CDR3 is 15 residues. The ends lost 1 base at V and 7 bases at J; junction bases unmatched: 7. CDR3: CASSQAILAPNEQFF. The CDR3 region has the DNA TGTGCCAGCAGCCAAGCGATACTAGCGCCGAATGAGCAGTTCTTC.

This chain uses TRBV19 with TRBJ2-4; 10 bases are shared with TRBD2. Trimming took 6 bases from V and 0 from J; bases not matched to a gene: 2. CDR3 length equals 15 residues. From germline, CDR1 is LNHDA and CDR2 SQIVND (reference sequence). The CDR3 spells CASRGLAEAKNIQYF. CDR3 nucleotides: TGTGCCAGTAGAGGACTAGCGGAAGCCAAAAACATTCAGTACTTC.